A single sample gave rise to the 12 T cell receptor beta chains below, sequenced in a study of radiotherapy plus CTLA-4 blockade in lung cancer. Assay used: immunoSEQ multiplex PCR; TCRdb lists only in-frame clones, some missing. The sample shows around 38,000 clones, 65% to 90% of them seen only once. The starting material was peripheral blood, obtained from a patient treated with radiotherapy plus ipilimumab. The origin of the receptors is a human donor with non-small cell lung cancer whose response to radiotherapy plus ipilimumab could not be evaluated.

V is TRBV4-3 and J is TRBJ2-7; D is possibly TRBD2 (7 bases). The CDR3 is 17 amino acids. V was pared by 2 bases and J by 2 bases, with 19 bases between. The germline CDR1 and CDR2 sequences are LGHNA and YSLEER. CDR3 in DNA: TGCGCCAGCAGCCAAAGTTCCAGGGGAGGACTAGCCTACGAGCAGTACTTC. Translation: CASSQSSRGGLAYEQYF.

V gene TRBV4-1 combines with J gene TRBJ1-2; D not certain. Deletions cut 1 base from V and 2 bases from J, with 8 bases between. CDR1 MGHRA and CDR2 YSYEKL come from the germline V gene. This CDR3 has 14 residues. The CDR3 nucleotides are TGCGCCAGCAGCCAAGGAACGAGGAACTATGGCTACACCTTC. Translated, it gives CASSQGTRNYGYTF.

V usage is TRBV28 and J usage is TRBJ1-5; D call uncertain. The V and J ends lost 5 bases and 6 bases respectively, with 11 bases between them. CDR3 length: 13 residues. Germline CDR1 and CDR2: MDHEN and SYDVKM. As DNA, the CDR3 is TGTGCCAGCAGTCTCAGTGGTCCTCAGCCCCAGCATTTT. Its translation: CASSLSGPQPQHF.

The chain recombines TRBV4-2 with TRBJ2-6; D may be TRBD2 (5 bases). CDR1 is LGHNA, CDR2 YNFKEQ, per germline. The CDR3 runs to 16 residues. V lost 1 base to trimming and J lost 2 bases, with 9 bases between them. The CDR3 loop is CASSQVGSTGANVLTF. The CDR3 coding sequence is TGTGCCAGCAGCCAAGTAGGGAGTACTGGGGCCAACGTCCTGACTTTC.

The chain recombines TRBV5-1 with TRBJ2-7; the D gene is possibly TRBD1 (6 bases). The V end lost 1 base, the J end lost 5 bases, and 16 bases lay between the germline ends. The CDR3 has 15 amino acids. The germline CDR1 and CDR2 sequences are SGHRS and YFSETQ. The CDR3 nucleotides read TGCGCCAGCAGCTTGCAGGACAGCGGTCCTCACGAGCAGTACTTC. Translation gives CASSLQDSGPHEQYF.

The chain couples TRBV19 to TRBJ1-5; D may be TRBD1 (6 bases). Looked up from germline, CDR1 is LNHDA and CDR2 is SQIVND (reference sequence). This CDR3 is 17 amino acids long. V was pared by 0 bases and J by 3 bases, with 15 bases between. CDR3 in DNA: TGTGCCAGTAGTATAGACCTCTCGACAGGCCTCAATCAGCCCCAGCATTTT. It is translated as CASSIDLSTGLNQPQHF.

This chain joins TRBV6-1 and TRBJ1-1; D unresolved. V gave up 1 base and J gave up 1 base, with 7 bases separating them. This CDR3 is 14 amino acids long. Germline V CDR1 and CDR2: MNHNS, SASEGT. This CDR3 is CASSEVGRNTEAFF. Written as DNA, the CDR3 is TGTGCCAGCAGTGAAGTGGGCAGGAACACTGAAGCTTTCTTT.

The rearrangement links TRBV2 to TRBJ2-7; 9 bases fit TRBD2. CDR3 size: 14 residues. J gave up 7 bases and V 6 bases, and 10 bases lay outside the gene matches. CDR1 is SNHLY, CDR2 FYNNEI, per germline. The CDR3 coding sequence is TGTGCCAGCAGATTAGCGGGGGCCTTAGAAGAGCAGTACTTC. The encoded protein is CASRLAGALEEQYF.

The V gene is TRBV27, the J gene TRBJ1-1; TRBD1 aligns across 8 bases. There are 14 residues in the CDR3. V was clipped by 2 bases and J by 7 bases; unmatched bases: 6. Per the germline V gene, CDR1 is MNHEY and CDR2 is SMNVEV (reference sequence). CDR3 loop: CASSLQGAQIEAFF. The CDR3 nucleotides are TGTGCCAGCAGTTTACAGGGGGCGCAGATTGAAGCTTTCTTT.

The chain recombines TRBV6-5 with TRBJ2-7, with 9 bases aligning to TRBD1. This CDR3 has 13 residues. J was trimmed by 4 bases and V by 10 bases; bases with no gene match: 8. Per germline, CDR1 MNHEY and CDR2 SVGAGI. CDR3 DNA: TGTGCCACCTCCGACAGGGGGTATTACGAGCAGTACTTC. It translates to CATSDRGYYEQYF.

The chain carries TRBV9 and TRBJ2-3, with 9 bases that match TRBD2. V lost 0 bases and J lost 5; bases outside the gene matches: 4. Germline assignment: CDR1 SGDLS and CDR2 YYNGEE. CDR3 length: 15 residues. The CDR3 spells CASSVVAGEVDTQYF. CDR3 nucleotide sequence: TGTGCCAGCAGCGTAGTAGCGGGAGAGGTAGATACGCAGTATTTT.

J is TRBJ1-4 and V is TRBV28, with 7 bases identical to TRBD1. The ends lost 5 bases at V and 3 bases at J; junction bases unmatched: 6. The germline V gene has CDR1 MDHEN and CDR2 SYDVKM. This CDR3 has 15 amino acids. In DNA form, the CDR3 reads TGTGCCAGCAGTCCATACGGGACAGCTAATGAAAAACTGTTTTTT. Translating gives CASSPYGTANEKLFF.